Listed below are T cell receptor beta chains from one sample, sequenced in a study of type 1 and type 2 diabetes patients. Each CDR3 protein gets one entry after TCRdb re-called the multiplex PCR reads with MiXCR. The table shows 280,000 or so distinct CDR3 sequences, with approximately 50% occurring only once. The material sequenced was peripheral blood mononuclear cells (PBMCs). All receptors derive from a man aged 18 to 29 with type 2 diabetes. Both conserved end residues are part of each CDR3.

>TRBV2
CASSIKQQGRGYTF
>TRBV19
CATHDSGTDWSQPQHF
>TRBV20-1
CSAIGQGRETQYF
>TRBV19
CASRQGDYGYTF
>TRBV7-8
CASSLVQGMVSNQPQHF
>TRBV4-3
CASSLNLGAEQYF
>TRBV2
CASSEAQGFAYF
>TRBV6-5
CASSYRFGQRPNEKLFF
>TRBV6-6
CASRRQGNEKLFF
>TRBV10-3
CATMYNNEQFF
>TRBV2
CASSLWDNYEQYF
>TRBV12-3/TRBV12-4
CASSSPSGLSTGELFF
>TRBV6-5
CASRSDREGTNEKLFF
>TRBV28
CASSLVVREQYF